This T cell receptor (beta chain) was recorded in a study of tumor-infiltrating lymphocytes in oesophageal squamous cell carcinoma. The V and J ends lost 2 bases and 2 bases, in that order; junction bases with no gene match: 8. Per the germline V gene, CDR1 is SGHTS and CDR2 is YDEGEE. The length of the CDR3 is 17 residues. This clonotype has only a few counts. MiXCR, applied by TCRdb to the PCR reads, yields one record per CDR3 protein. The sample yields tens of thousands of distinct CDR3 sequences, approximately 34% seen once. The V call is TRBV5-8, the J call TRBJ2-3, with TRBD2 matching over 10 bases. Sequenced material: esophageal tumor tissue. The receptor was isolated from a female donor with esophageal squamous cell carcinoma. In nucleotides, the CDR3 is TGTGCCAGCAGCTTAGGCGCCGGACTAGCGGACACAGATACGCAGTATTTT. It translates to CASSLGAGLADTDTQYF. The full variable domain, completed using reference TRBV5-8 and TRBJ2-3, is EAGVTQSPTHLIKTRGQQATLRCSPISGHTSVYWYQQALGLGLQFLLWYDEGEERNRGNFPPRFSGRQFPNYSSELNVNALELEDSALYLCASSLGAGLADTDTQYFGPGTRLTVL.